The 18 T cell receptor beta chains reported below all come from one sample, sequenced in a study of T cell clonality in common variable immunodeficiency. Profiled with immunoSEQ multiplex PCR; TCRdb holds only in-frame clones, not every one. The sample includes 40,000 to 45,000 clones, none of them occurring once. What was sequenced was peripheral blood mononuclear cells. The receptors were gathered from a person aged 18-70 years in good health.

This clone was seen ten or more times. Read sequence stops 3 residues before the CDR3 end, and the germline J gene provides the missing end. V and J are TRBV10-2 and TRBJ2-3, with a possible D match to TRBD1 (5 bases). This CDR3 contains 15 residues. Trimming left V 7 bases short and J 0 bases short, with 14 bases between. The germline V gene encodes CDR1 WSHSY and CDR2 SAAADI. The sequenced CDR3 bases are TGCGCCAGCAACAGTCTTCCAGGGAGCACAGATACG. Translation: CASNSLPGSTDT. Given in full, the CDR3 is CASNSLPGSTDTQYF.

At least ten counts were recorded for this clone. The sequenced fragment ends 3 residues before the CDR3 boundary, so the rest is inferred from the germline J gene. The chain employs TRBV20-1 and TRBJ1-1; 10 nucleotides align to TRBD1. The germline CDR1 and CDR2 sequences are DFQATT and SNEGSKA (reference sequence). V dropped 2 bases and J dropped 4; count of bases not matched to a gene: 7. The CDR3 runs 15 residues. This chain's CDR3 is CSARPWDRGITEAFF. The sequenced part of the CDR3 DNA is TGCAGTGCTAGACCTTGGGACAGGGGAATCACTGAA.

This clone was found many times. The read ends 3 residues shy of where the CDR3 ends; the end is completed using the germline J gene. The genes are TRBV4-2 and TRBJ2-1, with D perhaps TRBD2 (6 bases). This CDR3 spans 17 amino acids. The V end lost 4 bases, the J end lost 2 bases, and 18 bases lay between the germline ends. The germline CDR1 and CDR2 sequences are LGHNA and YNFKEQ. The CDR3 DNA, read in part, is TGTGCCAGCAGCCTGAGATGGGACTTGGAACCCTACAATGAG. Protein: CASSLRWDLEPYNE. From start to end, the CDR3 is CASSLRWDLEPYNEQFF.

This clone was seen at least ten times. The read ends 3 residues before the CDR3 terminus; that terminus is restored from the germline J gene. This sequence joins TRBV19 and TRBJ1-2, with D tentatively TRBD1 (5 bases). The CDR3 has 13 residues. Germline V gives CDR1 LNHDA, CDR2 SQIVND (reference sequence). V dropped 5 bases and J dropped 7 bases, with 14 bases sitting between them. CDR3 DNA, as far as it was read: TGTGCCAGTAGTCGGCAGGGAACGGGTGGC. Protein sequence: CASSRQGTGG. The entire CDR3 protein reads CASSRQGTGGYTF.

This clone appeared many times. The sequenced part of the CDR3 DNA is TGCAGTGCTAGAGGCTTGGAAACAGGGGACCGAGAGACC. This gives the protein CSARGLETGDRET. The entire CDR3 protein is CSARGLETGDRETQYF. V usage is TRBV20-1 and J usage is TRBJ2-5; 7 bases are a match to TRBD1. Read data end 3 residues before the CDR3 end; the end is taken from the germline J gene. Germline V gene lookup returns CDR1 DFQATT and CDR2 SNEGSKA (reference sequence). V lost 1 base and J lost 4; bases outside the gene matches: 12. The CDR3 length is 16 residues.

As to this clone: The CDR3 end is not reached by the read, which stops 3 residues before it; the germline J gene fills it in. V usage is TRBV10-2 and J usage is TRBJ2-7; TRBD2 matches 8 bases. Germline assignment: CDR1 WSHSY and CDR2 SAAADI. This CDR3 region has 13 residues. With V trimmed by 5 bases and J by 2 bases, 2 bases remained unmatched. CDR3: CASSTAGAYEQYF. The sequenced part of the CDR3 DNA is TGCGCCAGCAGTACAGCGGGAGCCTACGAG.

This clone occurred many times. The chain's CDR3 is CATSREDSGSNEQFF. Partial CDR3 DNA: TGTGCCACCAGCAGAGAGGATAGCGGGAGCAATGAG. The chain links TRBV15 to TRBJ2-1; 9 bases map to TRBD2. Sequencing ends 3 residues short of the CDR3 end; the germline J gene provides the rest. This CDR3 is 15 amino acids long. Germline CDR1 LNHNV, CDR2 YYDKDF (reference sequence). V lost 0 bases to trimming and J lost 6 bases; unmatched junction nucleotides: 3.

This clone has at least ten counts. With the read ending 3 residues before the CDR3 end, the germline J gene is used to fill in that end. V gene TRBV5-1 combines with J gene TRBJ2-3; D call uncertain. This CDR3 comprises 16 residues. CDR1 SGHRS and CDR2 YFSETQ come from the germline V gene. Trimming cost V 2 bases and J 0 bases, with 13 bases left between them. The covered CDR3 bases are TGCGCCAGCAGCTTTCGCTCCCAAGCTAGCACAGATACG. The encoded protein is CASSFRSQASTDT. The full CDR3 is CASSFRSQASTDTQYF.

The table lists this clone with a few counts. The read gets to within 3 residues of the CDR3 end, and the germline J gene fills in the rest. This same CDR3 is encoded by further DNA sequences in the sample. The V call is TRBV20-1, the J call TRBJ1-6; 8 positions match TRBD1. J was trimmed by 8 bases and V by 5 bases; bases with no gene match: 8. Germline V CDR1 and CDR2: DFQATT, SNEGSKA (reference sequence). The CDR3 spans 14 residues. The CDR3 here is CSAGGTGGYSPLHF. The covered CDR3 bases are TGCAGTGCTGGCGGGACAGGCGGATATTCACCC.

In this sample, this clone turned up many times. The read finishes 3 residues shy of the CDR3 end, and the germline J gene is used to complete it. The rearrangement joins TRBV5-1 to TRBJ1-2; 9 nucleotides align to TRBD1. Germline V CDR1 and CDR2: SGHRS, YFSETQ. Trimming cost V 4 bases and J 3 bases; bases outside gene matches: 4. The CDR3 extends over 14 amino acids. The CDR3 DNA, read in part, is TGCGCCAGCAGCGGAGGACAGGGGTACTATGGC. Residues: CASSGGQGYYG. The whole CDR3 region reads CASSGGQGYYGYTF.

This clone occurred many times. The CDR3 extends 3 residues past the end of the read, so its final part is completed from the germline J gene. This rearrangement joins TRBV4-2 to TRBJ2-1, with 13 bases aligning to TRBD2. This CDR3 region has 16 residues. V shed 4 bases and J 4 bases; nucleotides not matched to a gene: 4. CDR1 and CDR2 (germline): LGHNA, YNFKEQ. CDR3 DNA (partial): TGTGCCAGCAGCCGGGGGACTAGCGGGACTTACAATGAG. As protein: CASSRGTSGTYNE. The CDR3, in full, reads CASSRGTSGTYNEQFF.

This clone has ten or more counts. The read comes to an end 3 residues before the CDR3 does, leaving the germline J gene to fill in the end. The chain employs TRBV7-9 and TRBJ1-2; no clear D gene. Germline loops: CDR1 SEHNR, CDR2 FQNEAQ (reference sequence). CDR3 length: 14 residues. V lost 2 bases and J lost 2, with 9 bases in between. CDR3 DNA, as far as it was read: TGTGCCAGCAGCTTAATACAGAGAAACTATGGC. The encoded protein is CASSLIQRNYG. The full CDR3 sequence reads CASSLIQRNYGYTF.

At least ten counts were recorded for this clone. The CDR3 end falls 3 residues outside the read, so it is completed with the germline J gene. V usage is TRBV29-1 and J usage is TRBJ2-5; D ambiguous. CDR1 is SQVTM, CDR2 ANQGSEA, per germline. This CDR3 spans 11 amino acids. With 6 bases removed from V and 5 bases from J, the gap between germline ends came to 10 bases. CDR3 DNA, as far as it was read: TGCAGCGTGGCCATAGCCGAGACC. It codes for CSVAIAET. The full-length CDR3 reads as CSVAIAETQYF.

This clone was seen repeatedly, ten times or more. The read gets to within 3 residues of the CDR3 end, and the germline J gene fills in the rest. V is TRBV7-3 and J is TRBJ2-3; TRBD2 matches 11 bases. This CDR3 comprises 22 residues. Trimming removed 1 base from V and 0 bases from J; junction bases left unmatched: 18. Germline lookup yields CDR1 SGHTA and CDR2 FQGTGA. The CDR3 DNA, read in part, is TGTGCCAGCAGCTTAAACCCATCGGGTTATAGCGGGAGGGCCGGTAGCACAGATACG. It is translated as CASSLNPSGYSGRAGSTDT. The whole CDR3 protein reads CASSLNPSGYSGRAGSTDTQYF.

This clone appeared many times. CDR3 bases read: TGTGCCAGCAGTTTGGCAGCAGTCGGGGGGGATACG. Encoded protein: CASSLAAVGGDT. The full CDR3 is CASSLAAVGGDTQYF. V gene TRBV12-3 or TRBV12-4 combines with J gene TRBJ2-3; 7 bases fit TRBD2. The observed sequence ends 3 residues before the CDR3 terminus, with the missing tail filled in from the germline J gene. Losses at the gene ends were 3 bases for V and 6 bases for J; bases not matched to a gene: 9. The CDR3 loop spans 15 amino acids.

This clone was counted only a few times. CDR3 DNA (partial): TGCAGTGCTTTACCTTTAACAGGGGATAGTTACGAG. The encoded protein is CSALPLTGDSYE. The entire CDR3 is CSALPLTGDSYEQYF. The chain links TRBV20-1 to TRBJ2-7, with TRBD1 matching 7 bases. The CDR3 end falls 3 residues outside the read, so it is completed with the germline J gene. CDR3 size: 15 residues. V lost 5 bases, J lost 4 bases, and 14 bases stayed unmatched. From germline, CDR1 is DFQATT and CDR2 SNEGSKA (reference sequence).

Worth noting for this clone: The read gets to within 3 residues of the CDR3 end, and the germline J gene fills in the rest. The gene calls are TRBV2 and TRBJ2-7; TRBD2 might be the D (6 bases). This CDR3 contains 17 residues. CDR1 is SNHLY, CDR2 FYNNEI, per germline. Trimming cost V 0 bases and J 4 bases, with 19 bases left between them. CDR3 bases read: TGTGCCAGCAGTGAAGCCGATCTGGCTAGCGCCCCGTACGAG. It is translated as CASSEADLASAPYE. The full CDR3 is CASSEADLASAPYEQYF.

At least ten counts were recorded for this clone. The CDR3 goes on 3 residues after the read ends, and that part is filled in from the germline J gene. This rearrangement joins TRBV4-1 to TRBJ1-5; perhaps TRBD1 as D (6 bases). CDR1 and CDR2 (germline): MGHRA, YSYEKL. The CDR3 spans 14 residues. Trimming cost V 2 bases and J 4 bases, with 9 bases left between them. The covered CDR3 bases are TGCGCCAGCAGCCAACCTGACAGGAATCAGCCC. Amino acid sequence: CASSQPDRNQP. The CDR3, in full, reads CASSQPDRNQPQHF.